One and the same sample provided the 16 T cell receptor beta chains below, sequenced in a study of T cell repertoires in cytomegalovirus infection. Via MiXCR, TCRdb re-called the reads, giving one row per CDR3 protein. The sample includes about 250,000 distinct CDR3 sequences, 9% to 15% of them seen just once. Sequencing was carried out using PBMCs. The receptors shown here come from a human donor in good health (CMV status not recorded). Some clones in this sample may be carry-over from other donors' samples.

Many counts were recorded for this clonotype. V usage is TRBV25-1 and J usage is TRBJ2-6; 7 nucleotides align to TRBD2. This CDR3 has 17 amino acids. The germline V gene encodes CDR1 MGHDK and CDR2 SYGVNS. The V gene end was trimmed by 6 bases and the J gene end by 3 bases; junction bases not matched to a gene: 11. The CDR3 sequence: CASRGEGRRDGANVLTF. CDR3 DNA sequence: TGTGCCAGCAGAGGGGAGGGGCGGAGGGATGGGGCCAACGTCCTGACTTTC.

Ten or more counts support this clonotype. V and J are TRBV7-2 and TRBJ2-5, with 7 bases fitting TRBD1. This CDR3 region has 15 residues. Germline V gene sequence: CDR1 SGHTA, CDR2 FQGNSA. The trim removed 3 bases at V and 1 base at J, leaving 5 bases unmatched. Here the CDR3 DNA reads TGTGCCAGCAGCTTGGTGACAGGGCCCCAAGAGACCCAGTACTTC. Translated, it gives CASSLVTGPQETQYF.

In this sample, this clonotype turned up many times. In DNA form, the CDR3 reads TGTGCCAGCAGCTTAGTTGCAGGGATGAGGACTGAAGCTTTCTTT. Translation gives CASSLVAGMRTEAFF. This chain connects TRBV7-2 to TRBJ1-1, with a weak D call TRBD1 (5 bases). This CDR3 spans 15 amino acids. V lost 1 base to trimming and J lost 5 bases, with 14 bases between them. Germline V gene data show CDR1 as SGHTA and CDR2 as FQGNSA.

This clonotype has only a few counts. This rearrangement joins TRBV12-3 or TRBV12-4 to TRBJ2-7; TRBD1 might be the D (6 bases). V lost 6 bases to trimming and J lost 9 bases, with 15 bases between them. The CDR3 totals 12 residues. The CDR3 loop reads CASRRQVGPQYF. In nucleotides, the CDR3 is TGTGCCAGCAGGAGACAGGTGGGACCGCAGTACTTC.

The chain carries TRBV28 and TRBJ2-1; 8 bases map to TRBD1. CDR3 size: 14 residues. The ends lost 6 bases at V and 8 bases at J; junction bases unmatched: 9. Germline CDR1 is MDHEN and CDR2 is SYDVKM. The CDR3, as DNA: TGTGCCAGCAGCCCGACAGGGGCCGGCTATGAGCAGTTCTTC. Protein sequence: CASSPTGAGYEQFF.

This clonotype was seen ten or more times. DNA for the CDR3: TGCGCCAGCAGCCAGTATAGGACAGGGGTTGGGAACACTGAAGCTTTCTTT. Protein product: CASSQYRTGVGNTEAFF. The V gene is TRBV4-3, the J gene TRBJ1-1; 9 nucleotides align to TRBD1. The V gene's germline CDR1 is LGHNA and CDR2 YSLEER. Unmatched junction bases numbered 9, after V lost 3 bases and J lost 1 base. The CDR3 runs to 17 residues.

In its sample, this clonotype was seen many times. The chain carries TRBV7-2 and TRBJ1-1; possibly TRBD1 for D (5 bases). The germline CDR1 and CDR2 sequences are SGHTA and FQGNSA. The CDR3 contains 15 residues. V dropped 5 bases and J dropped 0 bases, with 13 bases sitting between them. In nucleotides, the CDR3 is TGTGCCAGCAGCCTTTGGCAGGGAATGAACACTGAAGCTTTCTTT. It codes for CASSLWQGMNTEAFF.

The chain carries TRBV7-9 and TRBJ2-7; unclear D gene. Trimming pared 7 bases from V and 0 bases from J, leaving 19 bases between. The length of the CDR3 is 16 residues. The germline V gene has CDR1 SEHNR and CDR2 FQNEAQ (reference sequence). In DNA, the CDR3 is TGTGCCAGCACTGGTATCTCGGCAGGCAGCTCCTACGAGCAGTACTTC. This sequence encodes CASTGISAGSSYEQYF.

This clonotype appeared a few times. The chain carries TRBV29-1 and TRBJ1-1, with a tentative D call TRBD1 (6 bases). Deletions cut 6 bases from V and 3 bases from J, with 14 bases between. The V gene's germline CDR1 is SQVTM and CDR2 ANQGSEA. This CDR3 has 13 amino acids. The DNA of the CDR3 is TGCAGCGTGAACAGGGACACCTACACTGAAGCTTTCTTT. Translated, it gives CSVNRDTYTEAFF. Complete variable domain (other parts from reference TRBV29-1 and TRBJ1-1): SAVISQKPSRDICQRGTSLTIQCQVDSQVTMMFWYRQQPGQSLTLIATANQGSEATYESGFVIDKFPISRPNLTFSTLTVSNMSPEDSSIYLCSVNRDTYTEAFFGQGTRLTVV.

This chain connects TRBV12-3 or TRBV12-4 to TRBJ1-1, with unresolved D. The CDR3 length is 13 residues. The V and J ends lost 6 bases and 0 bases respectively, with 8 bases between them. The CDR3 sequence: CASRTPLNTEAFF. CDR3 sequence (DNA): TGTGCCAGCAGGACACCGCTGAACACTGAAGCTTTCTTT.

This clonotype was detected ten times or more. The V and J genes are TRBV7-2 and TRBJ2-7; a possible D gene is TRBD1 (6 bases). CDR1 is SGHTA, CDR2 FQGNSA, per germline. The CDR3 loop spans 15 amino acids. Trimming removed 1 base at V and 4 bases at J, with 14 bases between. CDR3: CASSLGGVRGYEQYF. The CDR3 DNA reads TGTGCCAGCAGCTTAGGAGGAGTTAGGGGGTACGAGCAGTACTTC.

This clonotype was seen only a few times. The chain carries TRBV20-1 and TRBJ2-7, with D uncertain. Deletions cut 3 bases from V and 2 bases from J, with 11 bases between. The germline V gene encodes CDR1 DFQATT and CDR2 SNEGSKA (reference sequence). The CDR3 is made up of 13 amino acids. The CDR3 region is CSASIPRTYEQYF. The CDR3 nucleotides are TGCAGTGCTAGCATCCCCAGAACCTACGAGCAGTACTTC.

This clonotype was detected ten times or more. The J gene is TRBJ2-5, the V gene TRBV7-2; D possibly corresponds to TRBD2 (6 bases). Trimming removed 2 bases at V and 2 bases at J, with 9 bases between. The CDR3 runs 14 residues. Germline CDR1 and CDR2: SGHTA and FQGNSA. This CDR3 reads CASSLTGLQETQYF. The CDR3, as DNA: TGTGCCAGCAGCTTAACAGGACTACAAGAGACCCAGTACTTC.

This sequence joins TRBV20-1 and TRBJ2-7, with TRBD2 matching over 11 bases. Germline V gene data show CDR1 as DFQATT and CDR2 as SNEGSKA (reference sequence). The CDR3 is 13 amino acids. With 5 bases clipped from V and 3 bases from J, the junction kept 3 bases outside the gene matches. The chain's CDR3 is CSAYGTSGYEQYF. Here the CDR3 DNA reads TGCAGTGCTTATGGGACTAGCGGCTACGAGCAGTACTTC.

The chain is built from TRBV18 and TRBJ2-7; 13 bases are a match to TRBD2. The length of the CDR3 is 13 residues. Germline V gives CDR1 KGHSH, CDR2 LQKENI. After removal of 3 bases from V and 7 bases from J, the junction contained 0 bases not matched to a gene. CDR3 nucleotides: TGTGCCAGCTCACCGGGACTAGCGGGAGAGCAGTACTTC. This translates into CASSPGLAGEQYF.

Only a few counts were recorded for this clonotype. The CDR3 here is CASSLWTGGYEQYF. The CDR3 coding sequence is TGCGCCAGCAGCTTGTGGACAGGGGGCTACGAGCAGTACTTC. This rearrangement joins TRBV5-1 to TRBJ2-7, with 10 bases lining up with TRBD1. The CDR3 is 14 residues long. V shed 1 base, J shed 3 bases, and the junction held 1 base outside the gene matches. The germline gives CDR1 SGHRS, CDR2 YFSETQ.